These 18 T cell receptor beta chains share one sample of origin, sequenced in a study of shared clonotypes between healthy human individuals (dated by TCRdb to the early 2020s). Libraries were prepared through the immunoSEQ multiplex PCR assay. This is the immuneACCESS table as TCRdb keeps it, with only in-frame sequences that have V and J called. A part of the clones is gone; compared with another copy, unresolved V genes explain less than half, and the rest is unexplained. Present in this sample are about half a million clones, around 80% of which were seen just once. Of the sample, approximately 12% is held by the ten largest clones. Sequencing used PBMCs. These receptors originate from a middle-aged woman in good health. Some clones in this sample may be carry-over from other donors' samples.

V usage is TRBV11-2 and J usage is TRBJ2-7; no definite D call. Trimming stripped 2 bases from V and 5 bases from J, with 13 bases between. Looked up from germline, CDR1 is SGHAT and CDR2 is FQNNGV. CDR3 length: 14 amino acids. The CDR3 DNA sequence: TGTGCCAGCAGCTTAAAGAGTGGGTGGGACGAGCAGTACTTC. Translation: CASSLKSGWDEQYF.

This clone was seen a few times. The chain uses TRBV11-2 and TRBJ2-1; D not resolved. The CDR3 has 14 residues. In germline, CDR1 is SGHAT, CDR2 FQNNGV. Trimming cost V 3 bases and J 5 bases, with 11 bases left between them. CDR3 sequence reads: CASSLFAEHNEQFF. The DNA of the CDR3 is TGTGCCAGCAGCTTGTTTGCGGAGCACAATGAGCAGTTCTTC.

This chain joins TRBV19 and TRBJ1-1, with a weak D call TRBD1 (5 bases). CDR1 and CDR2 (germline): LNHDA, SQIVND (reference sequence). Trimming removed 3 bases from V and 7 bases from J, with 12 bases in between. The CDR3 has 13 residues. CDR3 sequence (DNA): TGTGCCAGTAGTATTACAGGACCTGTTGAAGCTTTCTTT. It translates to CASSITGPVEAFF. The full variable domain, rest sourced from reference TRBV19 and TRBJ1-1, is DGGITQSPKYLFRKEGQNVTLSCEQNLNHDAMYWYRQDPGQGLRLIYYSQIVNDFQKGDIAEGYSVSREKKESFPLTVTSAQKNPTAFYLCASSITGPVEAFFGQGTRLTVV.

The rearrangement uses TRBV5-1 and TRBJ2-7, with 10 bases matching TRBD2. Germline trimming cut 1 base from V and 3 bases from J; bases unmatched to any gene: 4. The CDR3 covers 15 residues. CDR1 is SGHRS and CDR2 is YFSETQ in the germline V gene. CDR3: CASSLTSGVFYEQYF. The CDR3 coding sequence is TGCGCCAGCAGCTTGACTAGCGGGGTCTTCTACGAGCAGTACTTC. Full variable domain (outside the CDR3, taken from reference TRBV5-1 and TRBJ2-7): KAGVTQTPRYLIKTRGQQVTLSCSPISGHRSVSWYQQTPGQGLQFLFEYFSETQRNKGNFPGRFSGRQFSNSRSEMNVSTLELGDSALYLCASSLTSGVFYEQYFGPGTRLTVT.

A word on this clone: Other DNA sequences in this specimen translate into the identical CDR3. This chain connects TRBV5-1 to TRBJ2-5; D possibly corresponds to TRBD2 (6 bases). The CDR3 contains 13 residues. Germline CDR1 reads SGHRS; CDR2 reads YFSETQ. V gave up 0 bases and J gave up 5 bases, with 8 bases separating them. Here the CDR3 DNA reads TGCGCCAGCAGCTTGGTTGGGGGGGAGACCCAGTACTTC. Its protein is CASSLVGGETQYF.

This clone has only a few counts. The rearrangement joins TRBV7-2 to TRBJ2-7; 10 nucleotides align to TRBD2. In germline, CDR1 is SGHTA, CDR2 FQGNSA. Trimming cost V 5 bases and J 2 bases; bases outside gene matches: 3. CDR3 length: 14 amino acids. The CDR3 spells CASSGTSGAYEQYF. CDR3 DNA: TGTGCCAGCAGCGGTACTAGCGGGGCCTACGAGCAGTACTTC.

This chain links TRBV5-5 with TRBJ2-7; 9 bases line up with TRBD1. CDR3 length: 14 amino acids. V lost 4 bases, J lost 3 bases, and 5 bases stayed unmatched. The V gene's germline CDR1 is SGHKS and CDR2 YYEKEE (reference sequence). The CDR3, as DNA: TGTGCCAGCAGCCCGGGACAGGGAATCTACGAGCAGTACTTC. It yields the protein CASSPGQGIYEQYF.

The chain joins TRBV4-2 to TRBJ1-2; the match to TRBD1 covers 8 bases. Unmatched junction bases numbered 10, after V lost 5 bases and J lost 8 bases. The CDR3 extends over 14 amino acids. Looked up from germline, CDR1 is LGHNA and CDR2 is YNFKEQ. Written as DNA, the CDR3 is TGTGCCAGCAGCGGGGATGGACAGGGCGGCGGCTACACCTTC. Encoded protein: CASSGDGQGGGYTF.

V is TRBV15 and J is TRBJ2-7, with D tentatively TRBD1 or TRBD2 (5 bases each). V lost 5 bases and J 1 base, leaving 12 bases between the germline ends. The V gene's germline CDR1 is LNHNV and CDR2 YYDKDF (reference sequence). This CDR3 region has 14 residues. For the CDR3, the DNA is TGTGCCACCAGCCCTCTGAGGGGTTCCTACGAGCAGTACTTC. Residues: CATSPLRGSYEQYF.

This clone has a handful of counts. The chain is built from TRBV2 and TRBJ2-3; no definite D call. Germline CDR1 reads SNHLY; CDR2 reads FYNNEI. V lost 7 bases, J lost 0 bases, and 5 bases lay in between. The CDR3 loop spans 12 amino acids. Written as DNA, the CDR3 is TGTGCCAGCACCGACAGCACAGATACGCAGTATTTT. Translation gives CASTDSTDTQYF.

The chain is built from TRBV5-4 and TRBJ1-3; no clear D. Per the germline V gene, CDR1 is SGHNT and CDR2 is YYREEE (reference sequence). The V gene lost 4 bases and the J gene lost 0 bases, with 8 bases spanning the gap. This CDR3 has 14 amino acids. CDR3 sequence: CASSPGRSGNTIYF. CDR3 sequence (DNA): TGTGCCAGCAGCCCAGGCCGCTCTGGAAACACCATATATTTT.

The gene calls are TRBV21-1 and TRBJ2-7; TRBD2, as called in the table, went unchecked against the DNA. TRBV21-1 corresponds to a pseudogene. The CDR3 is 17 residues long. CDR3 coding DNA: TGTGCCAGCAGCTACGGGTCGAGCGGGGCCAGCTCCTACGAGCAGTACTTC. The encoded protein is CASSYGSSGASSYEQYF.

The chain couples TRBV6-1 to TRBJ2-5, with TRBD2 matching 8 bases. The end of the DNA is better explained by TRBJ2-7, so the J call may be wrong. Germline V gene lookup returns CDR1 MNHNS and CDR2 SASEGT. This CDR3 is built from 15 residues. CDR3 DNA: TGTGCCAGCAGTGCAGACGCCGGGGGGGTGTACGAGCAGTACTTC. Encoded protein: CASSADAGGVYEQYF.

This clone was seen once. The rearrangement links TRBV7-3 to TRBJ2-3, with D unclear. Germline CDR1 reads SGHTA; CDR2 reads FQGTGA. Trimming left V 2 bases short and J 0 bases short, with 12 bases between. This CDR3 spans 16 amino acids. The CDR3 loop is CASSLSRTTSTDTQYF. CDR3 nucleotide sequence: TGTGCCAGCAGCTTATCTCGGACCACTAGCACAGATACGCAGTATTTT. Filled out from reference TRBV7-3 and TRBJ2-3, the complete variable domain reads GAGVSQTPSNKVTEKGKYVELRCDPISGHTALYWYRQSLGQGPEFLIYFQGTGAADDSGLPNDRFFAVRPEGSVSTLKIQRTERGDSAVYLCASSLSRTTSTDTQYFGPGTRLTVL.

The rearrangement uses TRBV9 and TRBJ2-2; no firm D call. CDR1 SGDLS and CDR2 YYNGEE come from the germline V gene. Deletions cut 0 bases from V and 6 bases from J, with 9 bases between. This CDR3 spans 14 amino acids. The CDR3 DNA reads as TGTGCCAGCAGCGTAGGGGGTCAACCCGGGGAGCTGTTTTTT. Residues: CASSVGGQPGELFF. Full variable domain (rest looked up from reference TRBV9 and TRBJ2-2): DSGVTQTPKHLITATGQRVTLRCSPRSGDLSVYWYQQSLDQGLQFLIQYYNGEERAKGNILERFSAQQFPDLHSELNLSSLELGDSALYFCASSVGGQPGELFFGEGSRLTVL.

This chain joins TRBV18 and TRBJ1-4; D unresolved. V was cut by 1 base and J by 0 bases, with 9 bases left in between. CDR1 and CDR2 (germline): KGHSH, LQKENI. The CDR3 has 16 amino acids. The CDR3 loop is CASSPQNLATNEKLFF. DNA for the CDR3: TGTGCCAGCTCACCACAGAACCTTGCAACTAATGAAAAACTGTTTTTT. Full variable domain (missing parts from reference TRBV18 and TRBJ1-4): NAGVMQNPRHLVRRRGQEARLRCSPMKGHSHVYWYRQLPEEGLKFMVYLQKENIIDESGMPKERFSAEFPKEGPSILRIQQVVRGDSAAYFCASSPQNLATNEKLFFGSGTQLSVL.

This clone appeared a few times. The V gene is TRBV5-4, the J gene TRBJ2-3, with D perhaps TRBD2 (5 bases). Germline V gene data show CDR1 as SGHNT and CDR2 as YYREEE (reference sequence). The V and J ends lost 1 base and 5 bases respectively, with 11 bases between them. The CDR3 spans 14 residues. The CDR3 loop reads CASSLTLAQDTQYF. DNA of the CDR3: TGTGCCAGCAGCTTGACGCTAGCACAAGATACGCAGTATTTT. The full variable domain, its missing parts supplied by reference TRBV5-4 and TRBJ2-3, is ETGVTQSPTHLIKTRGQQVTLRCSSQSGHNTVSWYQQALGQGPQFIFQYYREEENGRGNFPPRFSGLQFPNYSSELNVNALELDDSALYLCASSLTLAQDTQYFGPGTRLTVL.

This clone was observed at least ten times. This chain connects TRBV6-6 to TRBJ1-4, with 10 nucleotides matching TRBD1. V was pared by 0 bases and J by 8 bases, with 6 bases of the junction left unmatched. CDR3 size: 16 residues. Germline V gene data show CDR1 as MNHNY and CDR2 as SVGAGI (reference sequence). CDR3 sequence: CASSYSMGTGVEKLFF. CDR3 nucleotide sequence: TGTGCCAGCAGTTACTCGATGGGGACAGGGGTAGAAAAACTGTTTTTT.